One and the same sample provided the 9 T cell receptor beta chains below, sequenced in a study of CD8 T cells in ankylosing spondylitis. Overall study results and limits: A motif of fewer than ten highly homologous TCR beta variants was seen as apparently characteristic of ankylosing spondylitis blood.

Their specific antigens are unknown. TCRdb itself ran the 5' RACE reads through MiXCR, one entry per CDR3 protein. In the table there are about 210,000 distinct CDR3 sequences, approximately 7.4% of which are singletons. Sequenced input: blood, either unsorted or a sorted T cell fraction (not recorded which). These receptors were obtained from a male donor with ankylosing spondylitis.

This clonotype was seen repeatedly, ten times or more. The rearrangement uses TRBV12-3 or TRBV12-4 and TRBJ2-7; TRBD2 matches 11 bases. The CDR3 covers 17 residues. With 3 bases clipped from V and 4 bases from J, the junction kept 11 bases outside the gene matches. The chain's CDR3 is CASSFDPGLAANYEQYF. CDR3 nucleotide sequence: TGTGCCAGCAGTTTCGACCCGGGACTAGCGGCAAATTACGAGCAGTACTTC.

There are many counts of this clonotype. The J gene is TRBJ2-1, the V gene TRBV4-1; D is possibly TRBD2 (5 bases). The CDR3 is 12 amino acids. Trimming pared 0 bases from V and 10 bases from J, leaving 7 bases between. The germline V gene has CDR1 MGHRA and CDR2 YSYEKL. CDR3 sequence (DNA): TGCGCCAGCAGCCAAGAAAGAGGGGAGCAGTTCTTC. This sequence encodes CASSQERGEQFF.

The chain combines TRBV29-1 with TRBJ2-2; D is uncertain. The germline CDR1 and CDR2 sequences are SQVTM and ANQGSEA. Between the trimmed V and J ends, which lost 5 bases and 6 bases, there was a span of 7 bases. The CDR3 spans 11 residues. The CDR3 nucleotides are TGCAGCGTTATGAGGTCCGGGGAGCTGTTTTTT. Translated: CSVMRSGELFF.

In this sample, this clonotype turned up many times. The rearrangement links TRBV24-1 to TRBJ2-1; D remains unclear. Trimming pared 4 bases from V and 15 bases from J, leaving 18 bases between. This CDR3 spans 13 amino acids. The germline V gene has CDR1 KGHDR and CDR2 SFDVKD. Written as DNA, the CDR3 is TGTGCCACCAGTGACGGTAGACTTGGCGGCCTGTTCTTC. It translates to CATSDGRLGGLFF.

This clonotype was seen many times. The chain recombines TRBV6-5 with TRBJ1-4; TRBD1 matches 8 bases. Germline lookup yields CDR1 MNHEY and CDR2 SVGAGI. The CDR3 consists of 15 residues. V dropped 3 bases and J dropped 8; count of bases not matched to a gene: 8. CDR3 DNA: TGTGCCAGCAGTTATTCGTTCAACAGGGGGGAAAAACTGTTTTTT. This gives the protein CASSYSFNRGEKLFF.

This CDR3 is CASSPGLHTEAFF. The DNA for the CDR3 is TGTGCCAGCAGCCCCGGGCTTCACACTGAAGCTTTCTTT. The V gene is TRBV4-2, the J gene TRBJ1-1, with D unclear. With 4 bases removed from V and 3 bases from J, the gap between germline ends came to 9 bases. In germline, CDR1 is LGHNA, CDR2 YNFKEQ. This CDR3 contains 13 residues.

Ten or more counts support this clonotype. This chain links TRBV6-1 with TRBJ2-1, with D maybe TRBD2 (7 bases). Germline loops: CDR1 MNHNS, CDR2 SASEGT. This CDR3 has 15 amino acids. V lost 6 bases and J lost 2, with 14 bases in between. The CDR3 DNA reads as TGTGCCAGCAGCCCGGGGGGCTGGGCCTACAATGAGCAGTTCTTC. Translation: CASSPGGWAYNEQFF.

The CDR3 region has the DNA TGTGCCAGCTCCCTAGACCAGAGACTGTTTTTT. This translates into CASSLDQRLFF. J is TRBJ1-4 and V is TRBV18; no firm D call. The germline V gene has CDR1 KGHSH and CDR2 LQKENI. V was pared by 6 bases and J by 13 bases, with 12 bases between. The length of the CDR3 is 11 residues.

At least ten counts were recorded for this clonotype. The rearrangement joins TRBV4-2 to TRBJ2-2, with TRBD2 matching 9 bases. V dropped 3 bases and J dropped 5; count of bases not matched to a gene: 7. Per germline, CDR1 LGHNA and CDR2 YNFKEQ. The CDR3 runs 16 residues. The CDR3 spells CASSHPGLAGTGELFF. The CDR3 bases are TGTGCCAGCAGCCATCCGGGACTAGCAGGGACCGGGGAGCTGTTTTTT.